The 22 T cell receptor beta chains listed next were all sequenced from one sample in a study of siplizumab effects on memory and regulatory T cells. The table came from immunoSEQ multiplex PCR; TCRdb's copy has only in-frame clones and leaves some out. The repertoire includes over 100,000 clones, about 94% of them detected once, and approximately 0.6% sits in the top ten. Sequencing used Tregs sorted from blood. These receptors all stem from a human donor in good health.

The chain has TRBV28 and TRBJ1-2, with a possible D match to TRBD1 (5 bases). This CDR3 region has 14 residues. Germline V gene lookup returns CDR1 MDHEN and CDR2 SYDVKM. Trimming took off 6 bases at V and 4 bases at J, with 15 bases between the two ends. This CDR3 is CASSWSGVGYGYTF. The CDR3 region has the DNA TGTGCCAGCAGCTGGTCGGGGGTTGGCTATGGCTACACCTTC.

J is TRBJ1-2 and V is TRBV19, with TRBD1 matching 7 bases. This CDR3 comprises 14 residues. The J segment lost 4 bases and the V segment lost 7 bases, leaving 9 bases of the junction unmatched. Germline CDR1 is LNHDA and CDR2 is SQIVND (reference sequence). The chain's CDR3 is CASKNRGGGYGYTF. For the CDR3, the DNA is TGTGCCAGTAAGAACAGGGGAGGAGGCTATGGCTACACCTTC.

The chain employs TRBV28 and TRBJ1-2, with no clear D. The V end lost 3 bases, the J end lost 2 bases, and 7 bases lay between the germline ends. The CDR3 runs 13 residues. Germline V gene lookup returns CDR1 MDHEN and CDR2 SYDVKM. The CDR3 protein is CASSFPPNYGYTF. CDR3 DNA sequence: TGTGCCAGCAGTTTCCCACCCAACTATGGCTACACCTTC.

In this sample, this clone turned up once. As DNA, the CDR3 is TGTGCCAGCAGTGACGGCGGCAGATACACTGAAGCTTTCTTT. Translated, it gives CASSDGGRYTEAFF. The V call is TRBV25-1, the J call TRBJ1-1; no reliable D call. The V and J ends lost 3 bases and 3 bases respectively, with 11 bases between them. The CDR3 loop spans 14 amino acids. Per germline, CDR1 MGHDK and CDR2 SYGVNS.

The chain is built from TRBV12-5 and TRBJ1-5; D is unclear. This CDR3 region has 13 residues. Germline lookup yields CDR1 LGHNT and CDR2 FRNRAP. Between the trimmed V and J ends, which lost 8 bases and 4 bases, there was a span of 12 bases. The CDR3 sequence: CASSWPRNQPQHF. CDR3 DNA: TGTGCTAGTAGTTGGCCACGAAATCAGCCCCAGCATTTT. The entire variable domain, with the rest obtained from reference TRBV12-5 and TRBJ1-5, is as follows: DARVTQTPRHKVTEMGQEVTMRCQPILGHNTVFWYRQTMMQGLELLAYFRNRAPLDDSGMPKDRFSAEMPDATLATLKIQPSEPRDSAVYFCASSWPRNQPQHFGDGTRLSIL.

The chain couples TRBV30 to TRBJ1-5, with 11 bases that match TRBD1. The germline V gene encodes CDR1 GTSNPN and CDR2 SVGIG (reference sequence). V dropped 2 bases and J dropped 7; count of bases not matched to a gene: 10. CDR3 length: 16 residues. This chain's CDR3 is CAWSPVGQGARQPQHF. The CDR3 DNA reads TGTGCCTGGAGTCCAGTCGGACAGGGGGCGCGGCAGCCCCAGCATTTT.

The rearrangement links TRBV11-2 to TRBJ2-1, with TRBD2 matching 8 bases. The germline gives CDR1 SGHAT, CDR2 FQNNGV. The CDR3 loop spans 14 amino acids. V lost 1 base to trimming and J lost 7 bases; unmatched junction nucleotides: 3. The chain's CDR3 is CASSLGLAWNEQFF. The CDR3 nucleotides are TGTGCCAGCAGCTTAGGACTAGCGTGGAATGAGCAGTTCTTC. Variable domain in full (rest from reference TRBV11-2 and TRBJ2-1): EAGVAQSPRYKIIEKRQSVAFWCNPISGHATLYWYQQILGQGPKLLIQFQNNGVVDDSQLPKDRFSAERLKGVDSTLKIQPAKLEDSAVYLCASSLGLAWNEQFFGPGTRLTVL.

The rearrangement joins TRBV18 to TRBJ2-1; D not certain. V shed 6 bases and J shed 5 bases, with 5 bases lying between them. Germline CDR1 reads KGHSH; CDR2 reads LQKENI. There are 11 residues in the CDR3. As DNA, the CDR3 is TGTGCCAGCTCCCGGGACAATGAGCAGTTCTTC. Protein product: CASSRDNEQFF.

This clone was found a few times. V and J are TRBV29-1 and TRBJ1-4, with unresolved D. The V end lost 6 bases, the J end lost 0 bases, and 11 bases lay between the germline ends. Germline CDR1 reads SQVTM; CDR2 reads ANQGSEA. The CDR3 sequence is 14 residues long. The CDR3 region has the DNA TGCAGCGTCCTAACCGATGCAACTAATGAAAAACTGTTTTTT. Translating it yields CSVLTDATNEKLFF. Filled out from reference TRBV29-1 and TRBJ1-4, the complete variable domain reads SAVISQKPSRDICQRGTSLTIQCQVDSQVTMMFWYRQQPGQSLTLIATANQGSEATYESGFVIDKFPISRPNLTFSTLTVSNMSPEDSSIYLCSVLTDATNEKLFFGSGTQLSVL.

CDR3 sequence reads: CASSAGPVGYNEQFF. The DNA for the CDR3 is TGTGCCAGCAGCGCCGGTCCAGTTGGATACAATGAGCAGTTCTTC. The gene calls are TRBV9 and TRBJ2-1; D not resolved. The CDR3 covers 15 residues. Germline V CDR1 and CDR2: SGDLS, YYNGEE. Trimming took off 3 bases at V and 4 bases at J, with 14 bases between the two ends.

The sample holds one count of this clone. The chain uses TRBV7-9 and TRBJ1-1, with a weak D call TRBD1 (5 bases). Between the trimmed V and J ends, which lost 8 bases and 7 bases, there was a span of 17 bases. Germline values: CDR1 SEHNR, CDR2 FQNEAQ (reference sequence). The CDR3 runs to 13 residues. DNA for the CDR3: TGTGCCAGCTCTTTTCCAGGGATGGTTGAAGCTTTCTTT. Amino acid sequence: CASSFPGMVEAFF.

This chain links TRBV7-9 with TRBJ1-2; D is unclear. The CDR3 is made up of 13 amino acids. Per germline, CDR1 SEHNR and CDR2 FQNEAQ (reference sequence). Trimming stripped 5 bases from V and 0 bases from J, with 7 bases between. This chain's CDR3 is CASSLGANYGYTF. CDR3 DNA sequence: TGTGCCAGCAGCCTCGGGGCTAACTATGGCTACACCTTC.

The DNA of the CDR3 is TGCAGCGTTGAATCGGGCACTGAAGCTTTCTTT. Encoded protein: CSVESGTEAFF. The chain joins TRBV29-1 to TRBJ1-1; D uncertain. Per germline, CDR1 SQVTM and CDR2 ANQGSEA. Trimming left V 2 bases short and J 4 bases short, with 5 bases between. This CDR3 comprises 11 residues.

This clone was counted once. The CDR3 reads CASSQESGFARNNYGYTF. The CDR3 DNA reads TGCGCCAGCAGCCAAGAATCCGGGTTTGCCAGGAATAACTATGGCTACACCTTC. The rearrangement links TRBV4-1 to TRBJ1-2; D gene uncertain. V was cut by 0 bases and J by 1 base, with 18 bases left in between. CDR3 length: 18 amino acids. Germline V gene sequence: CDR1 MGHRA, CDR2 YSYEKL.

The chain is built from TRBV6-1 and TRBJ2-3; either TRBD1 or TRBD2 may fit D (5 bases each). V shed 2 bases and J shed 6 bases, with 15 bases lying between them. Germline values: CDR1 MNHNS, CDR2 SASEGT. The CDR3 is 15 amino acids. For the CDR3, the DNA is TGTGCCAGCAGTGAAAGGGGACCCCCGGGGGATACGCAGTATTTT. Translation gives CASSERGPPGDTQYF.

On this clone itself: One junction end does not reproduce the germline sequence, and a read error may be involved. The chain is built from TRBV6-6 and TRBJ2-7; no reliable D call. The CDR3 extends over 11 amino acids. Per the germline V gene, CDR1 is MNHNY and CDR2 is SVGAGI (reference sequence). The CDR3 loop is CASSHSYEQYF. CDR3 coding DNA: TGTGCCAGCAGTCACTCCTACGAGCAGTACTTC.

The chain joins TRBV5-1 to TRBJ2-2, with 7 bases identical to TRBD1. J lost 0 bases, V lost 2 bases, and 4 bases had no gene match. Germline CDR1 SGHRS, CDR2 YFSETQ. There are 16 residues in the CDR3. This CDR3 is CASSFRTGANTGELFF. The CDR3 DNA follows: TGCGCCAGCAGCTTCCGGACAGGAGCGAACACCGGGGAGCTGTTTTTT.

This chain links TRBV5-4 with TRBJ1-1; D ambiguous. Trimming removed 4 bases at V and 2 bases at J, with 9 bases between. The CDR3 length is 13 residues. Germline CDR1 and CDR2: SGHNT and YYREEE (reference sequence). This CDR3 is CASSRVINTEAFF. In DNA form, the CDR3 reads TGTGCCAGCAGCCGAGTCATTAACACTGAAGCTTTCTTT.

The table lists this clone with a count of one. The chain carries TRBV5-1 and TRBJ2-6; the D gene could be TRBD1 or TRBD2 (5 bases each). Germline V gives CDR1 SGHRS, CDR2 YFSETQ. V shed 4 bases and J shed 1 base, with 9 bases lying between them. CDR3 length equals 15 residues. The CDR3 sequence is CASSRDLSGANVLTF. DNA of the CDR3: TGCGCCAGCAGCAGGGACCTATCTGGGGCCAACGTCCTGACTTTC.

The V and J genes are TRBV27 and TRBJ2-3; no clear D gene. Trimming removed 8 bases at V and 8 bases at J, with 17 bases between. The CDR3 runs to 13 residues. Per the germline V gene, CDR1 is MNHEY and CDR2 is SMNVEV (reference sequence). CDR3 protein: CASGVTPSTTQYF. CDR3 bases: TGTGCCAGCGGGGTCACTCCCTCTACTACGCAGTATTTT.

This chain uses TRBV2 with TRBJ1-6; D not resolved. V gave up 8 bases and J gave up 2 bases, with 10 bases separating them. This CDR3 is 14 amino acids long. CDR1 and CDR2 from the germline V gene are SNHLY and FYNNEI. The CDR3 spells CASDWEPYNSPLHF. Here the CDR3 DNA reads TGTGCCAGCGATTGGGAGCCCTATAATTCACCCCTCCACTTT.

The V call is TRBV7-8, the J call TRBJ1-5, with 7 bases matching TRBD1. Germline values: CDR1 SGHVS, CDR2 FQNEAQ. V was clipped by 3 bases and J by 4 bases; unmatched bases: 6. The CDR3 covers 15 residues. The CDR3 DNA sequence: TGTGCCAGCAGCTTGACAGGGAAAGGGAATCAGCCCCAGCATTTT. It codes for CASSLTGKGNQPQHF.